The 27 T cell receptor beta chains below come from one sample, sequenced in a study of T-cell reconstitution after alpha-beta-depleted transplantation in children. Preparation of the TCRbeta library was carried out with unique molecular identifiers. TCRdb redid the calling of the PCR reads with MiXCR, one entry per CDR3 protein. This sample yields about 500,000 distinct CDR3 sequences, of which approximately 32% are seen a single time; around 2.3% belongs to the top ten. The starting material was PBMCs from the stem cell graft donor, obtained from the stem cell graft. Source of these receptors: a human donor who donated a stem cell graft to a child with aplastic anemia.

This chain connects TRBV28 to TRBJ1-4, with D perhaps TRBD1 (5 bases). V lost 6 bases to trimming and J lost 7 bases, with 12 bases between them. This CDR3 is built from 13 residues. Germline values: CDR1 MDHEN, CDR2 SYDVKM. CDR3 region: CASSFGRAEKLFF. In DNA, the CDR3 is TGTGCCAGCAGCTTCGGCAGGGCTGAAAAACTGTTTTTT.

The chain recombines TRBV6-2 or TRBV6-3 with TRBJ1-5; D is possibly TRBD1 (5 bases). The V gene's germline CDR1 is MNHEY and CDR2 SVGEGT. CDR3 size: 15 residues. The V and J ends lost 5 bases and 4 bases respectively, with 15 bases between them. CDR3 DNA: TGTGCCAGCAGTCTGGCCCTGACAGTGAATCAGCCCCAGCATTTT. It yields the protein CASSLALTVNQPQHF.

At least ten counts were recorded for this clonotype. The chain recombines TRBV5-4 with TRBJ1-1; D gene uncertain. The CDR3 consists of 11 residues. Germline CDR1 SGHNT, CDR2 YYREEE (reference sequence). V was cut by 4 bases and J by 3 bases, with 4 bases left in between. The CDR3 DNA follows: TGTGCCAGCAGCGGGGACACTGAAGCTTTCTTT. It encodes CASSGDTEAFF.

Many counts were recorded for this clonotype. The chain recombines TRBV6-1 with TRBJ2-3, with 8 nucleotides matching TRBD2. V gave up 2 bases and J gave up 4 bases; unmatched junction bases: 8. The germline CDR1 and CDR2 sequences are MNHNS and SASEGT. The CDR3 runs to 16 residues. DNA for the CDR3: TGTGCCAGCAGTGAAAATATGGCGGGAGGCCCAGATACGCAGTATTTT. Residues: CASSENMAGGPDTQYF.

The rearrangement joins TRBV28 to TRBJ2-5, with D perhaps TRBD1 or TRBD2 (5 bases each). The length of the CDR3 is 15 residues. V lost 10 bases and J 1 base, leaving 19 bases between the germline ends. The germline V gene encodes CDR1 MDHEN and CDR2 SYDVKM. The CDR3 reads CAISLSWGSQETQYF. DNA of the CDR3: TGTGCCATCAGCTTGTCTTGGGGGAGCCAAGAGACCCAGTACTTC.

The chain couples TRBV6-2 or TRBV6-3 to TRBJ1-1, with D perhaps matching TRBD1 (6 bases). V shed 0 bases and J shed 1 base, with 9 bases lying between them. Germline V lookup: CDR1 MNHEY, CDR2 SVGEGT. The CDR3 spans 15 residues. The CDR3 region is CASSYSRGPNTEAFF. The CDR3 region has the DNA TGTGCCAGCAGTTACTCCAGGGGCCCGAACACTGAAGCTTTCTTT.

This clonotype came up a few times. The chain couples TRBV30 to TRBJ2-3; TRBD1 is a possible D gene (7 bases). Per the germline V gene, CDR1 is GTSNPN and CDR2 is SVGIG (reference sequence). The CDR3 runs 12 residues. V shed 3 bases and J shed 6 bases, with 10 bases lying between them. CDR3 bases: TGTGCCTGGAGCAGGGGGGAGGATACGCAGTATTTT. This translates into CAWSRGEDTQYF.

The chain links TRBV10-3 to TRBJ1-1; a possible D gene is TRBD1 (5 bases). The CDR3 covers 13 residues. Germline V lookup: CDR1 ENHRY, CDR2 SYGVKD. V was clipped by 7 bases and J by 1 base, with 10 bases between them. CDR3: CAIIGTSNTEAFF. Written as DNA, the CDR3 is TGTGCCATCATCGGGACGTCGAACACTGAAGCTTTCTTT.

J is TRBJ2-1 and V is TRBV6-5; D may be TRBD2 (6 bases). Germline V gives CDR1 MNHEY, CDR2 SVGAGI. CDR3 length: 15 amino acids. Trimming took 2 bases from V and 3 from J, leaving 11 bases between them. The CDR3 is CASSYRGRDYNEQFF. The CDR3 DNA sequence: TGTGCCAGCAGTTACCGGGGGAGAGACTACAATGAGCAGTTCTTC.

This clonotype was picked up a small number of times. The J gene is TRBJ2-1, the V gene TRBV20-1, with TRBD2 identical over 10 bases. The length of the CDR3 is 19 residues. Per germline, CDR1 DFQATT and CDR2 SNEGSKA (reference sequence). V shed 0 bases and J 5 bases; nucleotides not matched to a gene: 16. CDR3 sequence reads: CSARDSWLAGVGVDNEQFF. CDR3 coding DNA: TGCAGTGCTAGAGATTCGTGGCTAGCGGGAGTAGGGGTGGACAATGAGCAGTTCTTC.

The CDR3 reads CAWSVPLAGLSTDTQYF. In nucleotides, the CDR3 is TGTGCCTGGAGTGTCCCCCTAGCGGGACTAAGCACAGATACGCAGTATTTT. The chain couples TRBV30 to TRBJ2-3, with 9 bases aligning to TRBD2. Germline CDR1 is GTSNPN and CDR2 is SVGIG (reference sequence). This CDR3 is built from 17 residues. V lost 0 bases to trimming and J lost 0 bases; unmatched junction nucleotides: 7.

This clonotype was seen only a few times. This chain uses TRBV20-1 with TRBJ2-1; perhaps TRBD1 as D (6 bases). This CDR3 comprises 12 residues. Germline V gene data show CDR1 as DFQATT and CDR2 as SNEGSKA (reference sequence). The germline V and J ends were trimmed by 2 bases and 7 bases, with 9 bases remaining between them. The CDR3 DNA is TGCAGTGCTAGAAACAGGGTGAATGAGCAGTTCTTC. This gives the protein CSARNRVNEQFF.

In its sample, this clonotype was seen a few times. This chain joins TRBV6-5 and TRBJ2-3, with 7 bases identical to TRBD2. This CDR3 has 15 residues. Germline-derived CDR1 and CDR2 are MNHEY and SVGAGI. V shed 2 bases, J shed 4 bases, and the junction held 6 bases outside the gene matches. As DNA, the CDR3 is TGTGCCAGCAGTTACGGCGGGAGTAACCCAGATACGCAGTATTTT. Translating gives CASSYGGSNPDTQYF.

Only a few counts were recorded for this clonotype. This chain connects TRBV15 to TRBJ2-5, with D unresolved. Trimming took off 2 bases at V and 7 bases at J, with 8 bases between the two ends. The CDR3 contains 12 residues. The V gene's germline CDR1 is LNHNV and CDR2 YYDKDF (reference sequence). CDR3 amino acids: CATSRMAATQYF. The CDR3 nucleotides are TGTGCCACCAGCAGAATGGCTGCGACCCAGTACTTC. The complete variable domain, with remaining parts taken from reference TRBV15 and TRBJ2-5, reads DAMVIQNPRYQVTQFGKPVTLSCSQTLNHNVMYWYQQKSSQAPKLLFHYYDKDFNNEADTPDNFQSRRPNTSFCFLDIRSPGLGDTAMYLCATSRMAATQYFGPGTRLLVL.

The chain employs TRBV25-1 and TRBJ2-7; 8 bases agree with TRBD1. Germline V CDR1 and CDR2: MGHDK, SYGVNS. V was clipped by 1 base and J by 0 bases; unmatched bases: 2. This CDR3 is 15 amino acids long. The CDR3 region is CASSELTGGSYEQYF. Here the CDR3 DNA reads TGTGCCAGCAGTGAATTAACAGGGGGCTCCTACGAGCAGTACTTC.

CDR3 sequence: CASSQVIGVSPLHF. CDR3 bases: TGTGCCAGCAGCCAAGTTATAGGGGTTTCACCCCTCCACTTT. The rearrangement joins TRBV3-1 to TRBJ1-6; D perhaps matches TRBD1 (5 bases). The CDR3 spans 14 residues. Trimming left V 1 base short and J 9 bases short, with 10 bases between. Germline V gene lookup returns CDR1 LGHDT and CDR2 YNNKEL (reference sequence).

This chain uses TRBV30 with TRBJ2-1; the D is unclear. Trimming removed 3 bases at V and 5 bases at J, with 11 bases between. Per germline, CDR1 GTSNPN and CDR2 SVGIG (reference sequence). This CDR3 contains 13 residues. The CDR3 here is CAWRGRTHNEQFF. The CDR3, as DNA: TGTGCCTGGAGGGGCAGAACACACAATGAGCAGTTCTTC.

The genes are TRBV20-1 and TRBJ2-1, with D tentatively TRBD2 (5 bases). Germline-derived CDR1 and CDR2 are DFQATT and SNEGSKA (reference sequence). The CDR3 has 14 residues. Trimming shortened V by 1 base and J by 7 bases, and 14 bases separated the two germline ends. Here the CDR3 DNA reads TGCAGTGCTAGAGTCCTAGTGGGGAGTAATGAGCAGTTCTTC. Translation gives CSARVLVGSNEQFF.

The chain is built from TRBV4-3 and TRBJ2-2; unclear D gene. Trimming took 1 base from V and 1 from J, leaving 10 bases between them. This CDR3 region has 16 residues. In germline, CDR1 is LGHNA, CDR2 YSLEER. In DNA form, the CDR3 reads TGCGCCAGCAGCCAAGGGCTCAGGAGGAACACCGGGGAGCTGTTTTTT. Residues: CASSQGLRRNTGELFF.

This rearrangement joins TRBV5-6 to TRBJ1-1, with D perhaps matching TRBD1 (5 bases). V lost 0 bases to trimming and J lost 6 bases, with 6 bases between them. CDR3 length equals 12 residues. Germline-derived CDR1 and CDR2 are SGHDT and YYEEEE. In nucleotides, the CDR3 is TGTGCCAGCAGCTTGGGGGACTCTGAAGCTTTCTTT. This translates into CASSLGDSEAFF.

The CDR3 reads CASSSLTGGAGYEQYF. CDR3 in DNA: TGTGCCAGCAGCTCTTTGACAGGGGGCGCCGGCTACGAGCAGTACTTC. The rearrangement links TRBV6-1 to TRBJ2-7; 10 nucleotides line up with TRBD1. Losses at the gene ends were 6 bases for V and 3 bases for J; bases not matched to a gene: 11. Germline V gives CDR1 MNHNS, CDR2 SASEGT. The CDR3 has 16 residues.

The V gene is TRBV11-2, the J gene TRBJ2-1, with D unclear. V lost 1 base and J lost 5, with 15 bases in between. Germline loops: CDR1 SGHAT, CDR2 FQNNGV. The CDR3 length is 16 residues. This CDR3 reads CASSLGSWVEDNEQFF. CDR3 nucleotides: TGTGCCAGCAGCTTAGGATCCTGGGTCGAAGACAATGAGCAGTTCTTC.

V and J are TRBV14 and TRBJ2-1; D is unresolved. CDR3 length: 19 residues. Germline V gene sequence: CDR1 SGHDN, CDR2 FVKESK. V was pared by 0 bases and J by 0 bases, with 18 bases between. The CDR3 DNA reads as TGTGCCAGCAGCCAAGATGGTCTGTTCTCGATGAGCTCCTACAATGAGCAGTTCTTC. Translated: CASSQDGLFSMSSYNEQFF.

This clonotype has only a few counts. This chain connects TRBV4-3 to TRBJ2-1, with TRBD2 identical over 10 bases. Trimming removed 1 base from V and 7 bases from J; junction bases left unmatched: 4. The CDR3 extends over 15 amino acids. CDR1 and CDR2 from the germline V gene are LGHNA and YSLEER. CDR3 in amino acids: CASSQALAGSNEQFF. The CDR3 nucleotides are TGCGCCAGCAGCCAAGCACTAGCGGGATCGAATGAGCAGTTCTTC.

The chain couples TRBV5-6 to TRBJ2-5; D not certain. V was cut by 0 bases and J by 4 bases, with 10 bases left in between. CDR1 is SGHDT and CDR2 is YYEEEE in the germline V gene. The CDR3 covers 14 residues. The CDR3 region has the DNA TGTGCCAGCAGCTTGGACTTCAGGCCAGAGACCCAGTACTTC. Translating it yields CASSLDFRPETQYF.

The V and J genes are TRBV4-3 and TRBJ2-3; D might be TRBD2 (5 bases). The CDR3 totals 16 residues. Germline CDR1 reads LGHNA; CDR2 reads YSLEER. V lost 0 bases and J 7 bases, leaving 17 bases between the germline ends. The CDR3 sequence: CASSQDRATGVNTQYF. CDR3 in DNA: TGCGCCAGCAGCCAAGATCGCGCCACCGGGGTAAATACGCAGTATTTT.

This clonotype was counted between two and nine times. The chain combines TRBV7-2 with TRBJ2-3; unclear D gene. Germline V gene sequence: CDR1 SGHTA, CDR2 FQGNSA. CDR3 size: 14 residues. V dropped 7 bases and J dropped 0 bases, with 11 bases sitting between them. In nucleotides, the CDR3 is TGTGCCAGCAAGCTACGGGCGAGCACAGATACGCAGTATTTT. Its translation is CASKLRASTDTQYF.